One and the same sample provided the 11 T cell receptor beta chains below, sequenced in a study of T cell responses to AZD1222 COVID-19 vaccine. The repertoire was sequenced with immunoSEQ multiplex PCR; TCRdb's copy has only in-frame clones and lacks some. The table lists about 190,000 clones, approximately 94% of them singletons. Sequencing was performed on peripheral blood, taken on day 0 of AZD1222 vaccination. The receptors originated from an adult in good health.

This clone came up once. The CDR3 is CSFRTGDIYGYTF. Here the CDR3 DNA reads TGCAGCTTCAGGACAGGGGATATCTATGGCTACACCTTC. The chain recombines TRBV29-1 with TRBJ1-2; TRBD1 agrees at 9 bases. This CDR3 has 13 residues. V was clipped by 8 bases and J by 4 bases; unmatched bases: 8. Germline assignment: CDR1 SQVTM and CDR2 ANQGSEA.

The CDR3 protein is CASSPSGQGNQPQHF. CDR3 in DNA: TGTGCCAGCAGTCCCTCGGGACAGGGCAATCAGCCCCAGCATTTT. The chain couples TRBV27 to TRBJ1-5, with TRBD1 matching 8 bases. J lost 2 bases, V lost 5 bases, and 5 bases had no gene match. Germline V CDR1 and CDR2: MNHEY, SMNVEV (reference sequence). There are 15 residues in the CDR3.

The chain employs TRBV11-2 and TRBJ2-5; 7 nucleotides align to TRBD2. The CDR3 spans 17 residues. J lost 1 base, V lost 2 bases, and 10 bases had no gene match. Germline V gene lookup returns CDR1 SGHAT and CDR2 FQNNGV. The CDR3: CASSLIRTSESQETQYF. The CDR3 DNA reads as TGTGCCAGCAGCTTAATCCGTACTAGCGAGAGCCAAGAGACCCAGTACTTC.

The chain combines TRBV24-1 with TRBJ1-1; no firm D call. The CDR3 sequence is 13 residues long. Germline loops: CDR1 KGHDR, CDR2 SFDVKD. V lost 3 bases and J 1 base, leaving 5 bases between the germline ends. For the CDR3, the DNA is TGTGCCACCAGTGATGGGCAGAACACTGAAGCTTTCTTT. Encoded protein: CATSDGQNTEAFF.

The CDR3 sequence is CASSRSLAGGLEQYF. Written as DNA, the CDR3 is TGTGCCAGCAGTCGCTCACTAGCGGGAGGACTCGAGCAGTACTTC. The chain carries TRBV28 and TRBJ2-7; 12 bases are shared with TRBD2. The junction had 8 bases not matched to a gene; V was cut back by 5 bases and J by 6 bases. The CDR3 extends over 15 amino acids. Germline lookup yields CDR1 MDHEN and CDR2 SYDVKM. Full variable domain (rest looked up from reference TRBV28 and TRBJ2-7): DVKVTQSSRYLVKRTGEKVFLECVQDMDHENMFWYRQDPGLGLRLIYFSYDVKMKEKGDIPEGYSVSREKKERFSLILESASTNQTSMYLCASSRSLAGGLEQYFGPGTRLTVT.

This chain joins TRBV7-9 and TRBJ2-7, with 9 bases identical to TRBD1. Losses at the gene ends were 4 bases for V and 5 bases for J; bases not matched to a gene: 12. The CDR3 contains 16 residues. Germline loops: CDR1 SEHNR, CDR2 FQNEAQ (reference sequence). The CDR3 DNA reads TGTGCCAGCAGCTCCGAAGGGGACAGGGAATCGGACGAGCAGTACTTC. It codes for CASSSEGDRESDEQYF. The full variable domain, its missing parts supplied by reference TRBV7-9 and TRBJ2-7, is DTGVSQNPRHKITKRGQNVTFRCDPISEHNRLYWYRQTLGQGPEFLTYFQNEAQLEKSRLLSDRFSAERPKGSFSTLEIQRTEQGDSAMYLCASSSEGDRESDEQYFGPGTRLTVT.

The rearrangement joins TRBV7-5 to TRBJ2-2; no DNA check was done on the table's D call, TRBD2. TRBV7-5 is reported as a pseudogene. This CDR3 spans 17 amino acids. The CDR3 here is CARIGFSWGVDTGELFF. CDR3 bases: TGTGCCAGAATCGGGTTTTCTTGGGGGGTTGACACCGGGGAGCTGTTTTTT.

The rearrangement uses TRBV29-1 and TRBJ2-5; no clear D. V lost 1 base and J lost 5, with 11 bases in between. The CDR3 covers 13 residues. Germline CDR1 SQVTM, CDR2 ANQGSEA. Here the CDR3 DNA reads TGCAGCGTTGAAGGACATGGGCGGGAGACCCAGTACTTC. Protein: CSVEGHGRETQYF.

J is TRBJ2-7 and V is TRBV11-1, with D possibly being TRBD1 (5 bases). This CDR3 has 13 amino acids. The V gene's germline CDR1 is SGHAT and CDR2 FQDESV (reference sequence). The V end lost 5 bases, the J end lost 7 bases, and 15 bases lay between the germline ends. This CDR3 reads CASSASRDGEQYF. CDR3 bases: TGTGCCAGCAGCGCCAGCAGGGATGGGGAGCAGTACTTC.

A single count supports this clone. The chain recombines TRBV10-3 with TRBJ1-2, with no clear D. The CDR3 runs 19 residues. Trimming pared 0 bases from V and 8 bases from J, leaving 28 bases between. CDR1 ENHRY and CDR2 SYGVKD come from the germline V gene. The CDR3, as DNA: TGTGCCATCAGTGAGTCAAACCAGATTGGGTTCTTTCCGCAGGAGGGCTACACCTTC. Translating it yields CAISESNQIGFFPQEGYTF.

This chain uses TRBV27 with TRBJ2-1; 10 nucleotides match TRBD2. Germline CDR1 reads MNHEY; CDR2 reads SMNVEV (reference sequence). The CDR3 consists of 16 residues. V lost 7 bases and J lost 14; bases outside the gene matches: 20. The chain's CDR3 is CASKILTPSGSGAKFF. CDR3 sequence (DNA): TGTGCCAGCAAAATCCTGACGCCTAGCGGGAGCGGGGCCAAGTTCTTC.